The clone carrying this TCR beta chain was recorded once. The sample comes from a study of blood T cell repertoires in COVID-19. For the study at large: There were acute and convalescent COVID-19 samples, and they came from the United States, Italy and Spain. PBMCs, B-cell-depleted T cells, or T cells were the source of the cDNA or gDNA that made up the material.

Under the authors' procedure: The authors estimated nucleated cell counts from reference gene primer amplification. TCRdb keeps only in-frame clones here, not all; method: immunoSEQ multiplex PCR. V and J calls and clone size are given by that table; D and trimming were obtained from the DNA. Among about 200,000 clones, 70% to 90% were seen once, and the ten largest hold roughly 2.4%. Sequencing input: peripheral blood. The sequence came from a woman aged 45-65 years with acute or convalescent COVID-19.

CDR3 bases: TGTGCCAGCAGCTTAGATCATATTGGACTAGCGGGGGTCACAGATACGCAGTATTTT. It is translated as CASSLDHIGLAGVTDTQYF. The V and J genes are TRBV11-3 and TRBJ2-3, with 13 bases lining up with TRBD2. Trimming removed 0 bases from V and 2 bases from J; junction bases left unmatched: 8. There are 19 residues in the CDR3. Germline CDR1 SGHNT, CDR2 YENEEA.